One sample yielded the 5 T cell receptor beta chains listed below, sequenced in a study of blood T cell repertoires in COVID-19. Sequencing used immunoSEQ multiplex PCR; TCRdb keeps in-frame clones, though not all of them. This table holds some 300,000 clones, about 86% found once. Sequencing was carried out using peripheral blood. The receptor set was obtained from a woman aged 70-85 years with COVID-19, enrolled during active disease.

The J gene is TRBJ1-1, the V gene TRBV6-5; the D gene is possibly TRBD1 (6 bases). Trimming removed 7 bases at V and 0 bases at J, with 15 bases between. Germline assignment: CDR1 MNHEY and CDR2 SVGAGI. The CDR3 loop spans 15 amino acids. The CDR3 nucleotides read TGTGCCAGCACCCTGGGACATTCGATGAACACTGAAGCTTTCTTT. Its translation: CASTLGHSMNTEAFF.

This clone was recorded a few times. Other DNA sequences of this sample code for an identical CDR3. The chain employs TRBV5-1 and TRBJ1-1; tentative D call: TRBD1 (5 bases). V was clipped by 0 bases and J by 0 bases, with 9 bases between them. CDR3 length equals 15 residues. Per the germline V gene, CDR1 is SGHRS and CDR2 is YFSETQ. CDR3 in DNA: TGCGCCAGCAGCTTGGTTCCGGGGGTGAACACTGAAGCTTTCTTT. Encoded protein: CASSLVPGVNTEAFF.

In its sample, this clone was seen once. The gene calls are TRBV9 and TRBJ2-5; tentative D call: TRBD2 (6 bases). Trimming cost V 4 bases and J 1 base, with 11 bases left between them. This CDR3 is 14 amino acids long. Germline V gene data show CDR1 as SGDLS and CDR2 as YYNGEE. CDR3 amino acids: CASSRYGGQETQYF. The CDR3 nucleotides read TGTGCCAGCAGCCGTTACGGGGGCCAAGAGACCCAGTACTTC.

This clone was counted once. The sample carries other DNA sequences with the same CDR3. The chain is built from TRBV3-1 (or the pseudogene TRBV3-2) and TRBJ2-5, with TRBD2 identical over 11 bases. Germline V gene lookup returns CDR1 LGHDT and CDR2 YNNKEL (reference sequence). This CDR3 is 16 amino acids long. V trimming: 1 base; J trimming: 1 base; junction bases outside the gene matches: 2. CDR3 nucleotides: TGTGCCAGCAGCCAAGGGCTAGCGGGGGGCCAAGAGACCCAGTACTTC. Translation gives CASSQGLAGGQETQYF.

The rearrangement joins TRBV30 to TRBJ2-2; 10 positions match TRBD2. The germline V gene encodes CDR1 GTSNPN and CDR2 SVGIG (reference sequence). The CDR3 has 13 amino acids. Germline trimming cut 8 bases from V and 4 bases from J; bases unmatched to any gene: 4. CDR3 bases: TGTGCCGGAGCGGGGGGGCCCACCGGGGAGCTGTTTTTT. Protein sequence: CAGAGGPTGELFF.